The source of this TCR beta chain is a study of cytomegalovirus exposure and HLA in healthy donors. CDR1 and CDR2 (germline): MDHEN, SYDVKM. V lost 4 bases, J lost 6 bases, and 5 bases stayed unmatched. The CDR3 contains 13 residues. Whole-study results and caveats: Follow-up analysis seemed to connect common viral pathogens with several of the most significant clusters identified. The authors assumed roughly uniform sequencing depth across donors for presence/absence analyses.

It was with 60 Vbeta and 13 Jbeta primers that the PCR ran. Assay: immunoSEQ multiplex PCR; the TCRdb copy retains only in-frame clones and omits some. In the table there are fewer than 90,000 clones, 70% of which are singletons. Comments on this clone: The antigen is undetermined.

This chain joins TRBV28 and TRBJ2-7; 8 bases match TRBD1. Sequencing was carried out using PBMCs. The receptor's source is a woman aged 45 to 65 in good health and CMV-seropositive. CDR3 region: CASSSQGAREQYF. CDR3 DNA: TGTGCCAGCAGTTCCCAGGGGGCCCGCGAGCAGTACTTC.